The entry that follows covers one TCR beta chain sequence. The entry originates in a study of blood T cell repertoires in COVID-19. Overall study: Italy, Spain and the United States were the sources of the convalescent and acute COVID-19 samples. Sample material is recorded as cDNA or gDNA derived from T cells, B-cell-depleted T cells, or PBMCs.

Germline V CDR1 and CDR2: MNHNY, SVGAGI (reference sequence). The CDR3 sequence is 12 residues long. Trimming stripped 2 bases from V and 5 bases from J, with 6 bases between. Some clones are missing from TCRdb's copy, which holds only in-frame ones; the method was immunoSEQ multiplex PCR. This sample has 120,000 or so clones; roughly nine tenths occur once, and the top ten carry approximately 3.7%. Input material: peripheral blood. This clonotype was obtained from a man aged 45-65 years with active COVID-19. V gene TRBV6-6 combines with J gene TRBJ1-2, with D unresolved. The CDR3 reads CASSYPGYGYTF. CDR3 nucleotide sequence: TGTGCCAGCAGTTACCCGGGGTATGGCTACACCTTC.